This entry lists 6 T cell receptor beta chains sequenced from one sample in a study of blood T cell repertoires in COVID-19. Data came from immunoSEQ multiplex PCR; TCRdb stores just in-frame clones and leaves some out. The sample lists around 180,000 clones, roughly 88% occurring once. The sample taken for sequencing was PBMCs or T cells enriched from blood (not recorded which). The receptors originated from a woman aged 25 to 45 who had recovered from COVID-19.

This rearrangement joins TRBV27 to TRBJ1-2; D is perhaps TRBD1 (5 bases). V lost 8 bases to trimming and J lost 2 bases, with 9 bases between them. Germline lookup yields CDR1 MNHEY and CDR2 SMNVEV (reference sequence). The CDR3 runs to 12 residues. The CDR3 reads CASRGGNYGYTF. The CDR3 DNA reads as TGTGCCAGCCGGGGGGGGAACTATGGCTACACCTTC.

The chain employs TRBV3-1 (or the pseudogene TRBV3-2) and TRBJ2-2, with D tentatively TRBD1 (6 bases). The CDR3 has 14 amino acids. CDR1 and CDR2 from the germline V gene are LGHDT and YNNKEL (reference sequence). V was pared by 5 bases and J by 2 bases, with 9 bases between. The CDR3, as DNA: TGTGCCAGCAGCGGGACACCTAACACCGGGGAGCTGTTTTTT. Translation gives CASSGTPNTGELFF.

The CDR3 DNA follows: TGTGCCAGTAGTATCCGGGAGGACGATTGGGACACTGAAGCTTTCTTT. Its translation is CASSIREDDWDTEAFF. This chain joins TRBV19 and TRBJ1-1, with no clear D. The CDR3 contains 16 residues. CDR1 LNHDA and CDR2 SQIVND come from the germline V gene (reference sequence). Trimming cost V 3 bases and J 3 bases, with 17 bases left between them.

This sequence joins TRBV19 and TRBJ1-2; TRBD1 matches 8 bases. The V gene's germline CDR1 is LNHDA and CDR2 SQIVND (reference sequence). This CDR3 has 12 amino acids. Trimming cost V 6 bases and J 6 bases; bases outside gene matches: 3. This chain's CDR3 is CASRQGADGYTF. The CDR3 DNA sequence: TGTGCCAGTAGGCAGGGGGCGGATGGCTACACCTTC.

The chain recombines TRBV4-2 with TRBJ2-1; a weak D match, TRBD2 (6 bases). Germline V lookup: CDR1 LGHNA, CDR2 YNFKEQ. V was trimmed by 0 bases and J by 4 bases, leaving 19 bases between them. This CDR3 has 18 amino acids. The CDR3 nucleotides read TGTGCCAGCAGCCAAGATCTGGACTACGATATTTTATACAATGAGCAGTTCTTC. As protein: CASSQDLDYDILYNEQFF.

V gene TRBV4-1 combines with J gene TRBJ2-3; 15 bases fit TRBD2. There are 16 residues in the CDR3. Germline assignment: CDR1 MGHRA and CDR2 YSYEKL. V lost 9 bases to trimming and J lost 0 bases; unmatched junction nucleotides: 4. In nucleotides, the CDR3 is TGCGCCAGGGGGACTAGCGGGAGGACTAGCACAGATACGCAGTATTTT. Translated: CARGTSGRTSTDTQYF.